These 25 T cell receptor beta chains were sequenced from one sample in a study of memory CD4+ T cells and cytomegalovirus serostatus. Single viable CD3+CD4+CD8-CD45RO+ cells were sorted as the memory CD4+ T cells. Sequencing used immunoSEQ multiplex PCR; TCRdb keeps in-frame clones, though not all of them. The data show about 52,000 clones, around four fifths seen once. The sequenced sample consisted of memory CD4+ T cells from blood. Receptors originate from an adult in good health and CMV-seropositive.

The chain carries TRBV5-1 and TRBJ1-2; 9 positions agree with TRBD1. This CDR3 has 15 amino acids. V trimming: 3 bases; J trimming: 8 bases; junction bases outside the gene matches: 11. Germline V gene data show CDR1 as SGHRS and CDR2 as YFSETQ. The CDR3 DNA reads as TGCGCCAGCAGCTGGCTACAGGGGGCCTCAGGCGGCTACACCTTC. Translated, it gives CASSWLQGASGGYTF.

The V gene is TRBV29-1, the J gene TRBJ2-2, with D maybe TRBD1 (6 bases). The V and J ends lost 7 bases and 5 bases respectively, with 20 bases between them. CDR1 is SQVTM, CDR2 ANQGSEA, per germline. This CDR3 is built from 15 residues. CDR3: CSAPEPRGETGELFF. DNA for the CDR3: TGCAGCGCCCCTGAGCCCAGGGGAGAAACCGGGGAGCTGTTTTTT.

The CDR3 loop reads CASSLGTPYNSPLHF. DNA for the CDR3: TGTGCCAGCAGCCTCGGGACTCCCTATAATTCACCCCTCCACTTT. The chain uses TRBV7-3 and TRBJ1-6; D is perhaps TRBD1 (5 bases). The CDR3 spans 15 residues. V was cut by 5 bases and J by 2 bases, with 10 bases left in between. The germline CDR1 and CDR2 sequences are SGHTA and FQGTGA.

The gene calls are TRBV7-8 and TRBJ1-5, with D possibly being TRBD1 (5 bases). The CDR3 has 15 amino acids. V lost 2 bases, J lost 7 bases, and 15 bases lay in between. Germline V gives CDR1 SGHVS, CDR2 FQNEAQ. DNA of the CDR3: TGTGCCAGCAGCTTAACGGGTCAGGGAAGACAGCCCCAGCATTTT. Amino acid sequence: CASSLTGQGRQPQHF.

Only a few counts were recorded for this clone. The V and J genes are TRBV2 and TRBJ1-1, with D maybe TRBD1 (6 bases). The germline V gene has CDR1 SNHLY and CDR2 FYNNEI. Trimming removed 7 bases from V and 4 bases from J, with 13 bases in between. The CDR3 covers 13 residues. The CDR3 is CASTLTGTTEAFF. CDR3 nucleotides: TGTGCCAGCACCCTCACAGGGACCACTGAAGCTTTCTTT.

As concerns this clone: The germline gene is not matched at one end of the junction; a read error may be the cause. The chain couples TRBV7-7 to TRBJ2-7; D might be TRBD1 (5 bases). The CDR3 totals 13 residues. Germline values: CDR1 SSHAT, CDR2 FNYEAQ (reference sequence). The chain's CDR3 is CASSLREIDEQYF. DNA for the CDR3: TGTGCTAGCAGCCTCAGGGAAATCGACGAGCAGTACTTC.

The chain is built from TRBV29-1 and TRBJ1-1, with unresolved D. Looked up from germline, CDR1 is SQVTM and CDR2 is ANQGSEA. V was trimmed by 4 bases and J by 0 bases, leaving 9 bases between them. CDR3 length: 13 amino acids. This chain's CDR3 is CSVGGSMNTEAFF. The CDR3 DNA reads TGCAGCGTTGGTGGCAGCATGAACACTGAAGCTTTCTTT.

The chain is built from TRBV7-2 and TRBJ1-1, with TRBD1 as a possible D gene (5 bases). Germline loops: CDR1 SGHTA, CDR2 FQGNSA. V lost 1 base, J lost 1 base, and 19 bases lay in between. The CDR3 contains 18 residues. The chain's CDR3 is CASSLGWEGYGKNTEAFF. The CDR3 coding sequence is TGTGCCAGCAGCTTAGGATGGGAGGGGTATGGTAAGAACACTGAAGCTTTCTTT.

V is TRBV2 and J is TRBJ1-5, with 8 positions matching TRBD1. The CDR3 is 17 residues long. Trimming at V came to 4 bases and at J to 2 bases, leaving 10 bases not matched to a gene. Germline V CDR1 and CDR2: SNHLY, FYNNEI. DNA of the CDR3: TGTGCCAGCAGTGGACGGACAGGGTTGGGAGGCAATCAGCCCCAGCATTTT. Amino acid sequence: CASSGRTGLGGNQPQHF.

This chain links TRBV7-8 with TRBJ2-2; the match to TRBD2 covers 8 bases. J was trimmed by 1 base and V by 4 bases; bases with no gene match: 8. CDR3 length: 17 residues. CDR1 and CDR2 (germline): SGHVS, FQNEAQ. CDR3 nucleotides: TGTGCCAGCAGCTGGGCGCGTGCGGGAGGGAACACCGGGGAGCTGTTTTTT. Protein sequence: CASSWARAGGNTGELFF.

The V and J genes are TRBV14 and TRBJ2-7; TRBD1 might be the D (5 bases). The CDR3 spans 14 residues. Germline V gene lookup returns CDR1 SGHDN and CDR2 FVKESK. V was shortened by 4 bases and J by 3 bases, with 13 bases between the two germline ends. CDR3 nucleotides: TGTGCCAGCAGCCCGCAGGGTAGCAGCTACGAGCAGTACTTC. Translation gives CASSPQGSSYEQYF.

V is TRBV7-2 and J is TRBJ1-5, with 9 bases lining up with TRBD1. V was pared by 6 bases and J by 6 bases, with 12 bases of the junction left unmatched. Looked up from germline, CDR1 is SGHTA and CDR2 is FQGNSA. The CDR3 totals 16 residues. The CDR3 nucleotides are TGTGCCAGCAGTCTGAGGGGACAGGGAGGGAGTCAGCCCCAGCATTTT. This gives the protein CASSLRGQGGSQPQHF.

The chain carries TRBV5-4 and TRBJ2-2; 9 nucleotides line up with TRBD1. This CDR3 contains 16 residues. CDR1 is SGHNT, CDR2 YYREEE, per germline (reference sequence). The ends lost 4 bases at V and 4 bases at J; junction bases unmatched: 8. CDR3 sequence reads: CASSLNRGQSTGELFF. The DNA for the CDR3 is TGTGCCAGCAGCCTAAACAGGGGGCAGAGCACCGGGGAGCTGTTTTTT.

This clone was counted a few times. The chain uses TRBV9 and TRBJ2-7, with a weak D call TRBD1 (5 bases). The CDR3 consists of 13 residues. V was trimmed by 1 base and J by 5 bases, leaving 10 bases between them. CDR1 SGDLS and CDR2 YYNGEE come from the germline V gene. The CDR3 is CASSVPQGHEQYF. The CDR3, as DNA: TGTGCCAGCAGCGTACCTCAGGGCCACGAGCAGTACTTC.

The rearrangement joins TRBV5-4 to TRBJ2-3, with TRBD1 matching 11 bases. Germline CDR1 reads SGHNT; CDR2 reads YYREEE (reference sequence). V shed 0 bases, J shed 4 bases, and the junction held 7 bases outside the gene matches. The CDR3 consists of 17 residues. The CDR3 DNA follows: TGTGCCAGCAGCTTGGCTCCCGGGACAGGGGGTCCAGATACGCAGTATTTT. Translating gives CASSLAPGTGGPDTQYF.

The V and J genes are TRBV18 and TRBJ1-3; TRBD1 is a possible D gene (5 bases). Germline CDR1 is KGHSH and CDR2 is LQKENI. V dropped 3 bases and J dropped 2 bases, with 11 bases sitting between them. The CDR3 has 15 amino acids. CDR3 nucleotides: TGTGCCAGCTCACCCACCCGGACAACTGGAAACACCATATATTTT. Translation: CASSPTRTTGNTIYF. The variable domain in full, completed from reference TRBV18 and TRBJ1-3, reads NAGVMQNPRHLVRRRGQEARLRCSPMKGHSHVYWYRQLPEEGLKFMVYLQKENIIDESGMPKERFSAEFPKEGPSILRIQQVVRGDSAAYFCASSPTRTTGNTIYFGEGSWLTVV.

The chain carries TRBV15 and TRBJ2-1; 9 bases match TRBD2. This CDR3 is 15 amino acids long. With 5 bases clipped from V and 7 bases from J, the junction kept 9 bases outside the gene matches. CDR1 LNHNV and CDR2 YYDKDF come from the germline V gene (reference sequence). The CDR3 bases are TGTGCCACCAGCGGAGGGGTAGCGGGGGTTAATGAGCAGTTCTTC. Amino acids: CATSGGVAGVNEQFF.

The chain employs TRBV29-1 and TRBJ2-7; 12 positions match TRBD2. From germline, CDR1 is SQVTM and CDR2 ANQGSEA. There are 15 residues in the CDR3. J was trimmed by 5 bases and V by 5 bases; bases with no gene match: 10. CDR3 nucleotide sequence: TGCAGCGTTTCCCCCGGACTAGCGGGACCCCACGAGCAGTACTTC. Translated, it gives CSVSPGLAGPHEQYF.

This chain uses TRBV5-1 with TRBJ2-1; TRBD2 aligns across 13 bases. J lost 9 bases, V lost 4 bases, and 7 bases had no gene match. Germline V gene sequence: CDR1 SGHRS, CDR2 YFSETQ. There are 15 residues in the CDR3. DNA for the CDR3: TGCGCCAGCAGCGTGGGACTAGCGGGGTCGGGTGAGCAGTTCTTC. As protein: CASSVGLAGSGEQFF.

A word on this clone: Distinct nucleotide sequences in the sample also encode this CDR3. V is TRBV19 and J is TRBJ2-7, with 7 positions matching TRBD2. The CDR3 is 13 residues long. V shed 1 base, J shed 3 bases, and the junction held 0 bases outside the gene matches. Looked up from germline, CDR1 is LNHDA and CDR2 is SQIVND (reference sequence). CDR3 protein: CASSIGEGYEQYF. In DNA, the CDR3 is TGTGCCAGTAGTATAGGGGAGGGCTACGAGCAGTACTTC.

The chain recombines TRBV2 with TRBJ2-3, with 10 nucleotides matching TRBD1. V shed 6 bases and J 2 bases; nucleotides not matched to a gene: 5. Germline loops: CDR1 SNHLY, CDR2 FYNNEI. This CDR3 is 15 amino acids long. The CDR3 reads CASRMDRGNTDTQYF. For the CDR3, the DNA is TGTGCCAGCAGGATGGACAGGGGGAACACAGATACGCAGTATTTT.

The V call is TRBV7-6, the J call TRBJ2-7; D may be TRBD2 (5 bases). The germline V gene encodes CDR1 SGHVS and CDR2 FNYEAQ. The CDR3 runs to 14 residues. Trimming left V 0 bases short and J 5 bases short, with 11 bases between. The CDR3 DNA is TGTGCCAGCAGCTTAGCTCAAGTGGGAGACGAGCAGTACTTC. Protein: CASSLAQVGDEQYF.

The rearrangement links TRBV11-2 to TRBJ2-1; D is undetermined. Germline lookup yields CDR1 SGHAT and CDR2 FQNNGV. V dropped 6 bases and J dropped 0 bases, with 12 bases sitting between them. CDR3 length equals 15 residues. Written as DNA, the CDR3 is TGTGCCAGCAGGTCCGGACCAAGCTCCTACAATGAGCAGTTCTTC. It yields the protein CASRSGPSSYNEQFF.

The V and J genes are TRBV6-1 and TRBJ1-3; possibly TRBD1 for D (5 bases). Per the germline V gene, CDR1 is MNHNS and CDR2 is SASEGT. V gave up 2 bases and J gave up 8 bases, with 22 bases separating them. The CDR3 spans 17 residues. CDR3 residues: CASSEYGAGRAKDTIYF. Written as DNA, the CDR3 is TGTGCCAGCAGTGAATACGGGGCAGGAAGGGCGAAGGACACCATATATTTT.

The chain combines TRBV21-1 with TRBJ2-7. TRBV21-1 is annotated as a pseudogene. The CDR3 loop spans 15 amino acids. The CDR3 DNA reads TGTGCCAGCGGGAACGGTTGGGGGGCGTTCTACGAGCAGTACTTC. It yields the protein CASGNGWGAFYEQYF.